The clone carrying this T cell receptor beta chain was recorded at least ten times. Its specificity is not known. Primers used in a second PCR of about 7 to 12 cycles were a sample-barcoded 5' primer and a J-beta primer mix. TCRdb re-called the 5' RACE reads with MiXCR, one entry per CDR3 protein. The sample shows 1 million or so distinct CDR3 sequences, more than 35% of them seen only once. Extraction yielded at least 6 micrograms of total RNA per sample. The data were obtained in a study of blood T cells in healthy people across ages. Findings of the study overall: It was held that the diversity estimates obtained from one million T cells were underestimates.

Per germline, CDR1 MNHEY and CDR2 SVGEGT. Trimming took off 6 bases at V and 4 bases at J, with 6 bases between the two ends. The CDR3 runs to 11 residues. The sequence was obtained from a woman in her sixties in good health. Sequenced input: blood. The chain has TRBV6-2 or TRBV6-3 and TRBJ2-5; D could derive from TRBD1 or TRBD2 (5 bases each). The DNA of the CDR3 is TGTGCCAGCAGGAGGGGAGAGACCCAGTACTTC. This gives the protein CASRRGETQYF.